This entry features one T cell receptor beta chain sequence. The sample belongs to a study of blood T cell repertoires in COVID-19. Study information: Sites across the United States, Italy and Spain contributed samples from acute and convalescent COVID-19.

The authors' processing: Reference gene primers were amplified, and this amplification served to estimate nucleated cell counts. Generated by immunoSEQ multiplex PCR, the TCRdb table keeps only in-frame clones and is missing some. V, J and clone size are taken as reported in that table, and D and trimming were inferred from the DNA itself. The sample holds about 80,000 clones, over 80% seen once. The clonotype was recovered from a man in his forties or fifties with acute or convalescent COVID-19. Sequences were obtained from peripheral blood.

The CDR3 region is CASRGGSGNTIYF. The DNA for the CDR3 is TGTGCCAGCAGGGGGGGCTCTGGAAACACCATATATTTT. The rearrangement links TRBV9 to TRBJ1-3; perhaps TRBD1 as D (5 bases). CDR3 length: 13 residues. The V end lost 5 bases, the J end lost 0 bases, and 6 bases lay between the germline ends. Germline V gives CDR1 SGDLS, CDR2 YYNGEE.